This TCR beta chain was sequenced in a study of regulatory T cells in long-lasting Graves disease. Study-wide results and caveats: It is possible that accuracy was reduced by the small size of the sample. Peripheral blood was the sole material, not thyroid tissue. Favoring TRBV28, TRBJ1-2 and TRBJ2-5 was a feature seen in persistent disease.

Time point noted: persistent/refractory GD, antithyroid drugs over 5 years with positive TRAb. TCR sequences were obtained from RNA taken from PBMCs. American Thyroid Association guidelines were used to diagnose Graves' disease. In regard to this clonotype: The antigen remains unidentified.

The CDR3 runs 17 residues. Germline V gene sequence: CDR1 SGHAT, CDR2 FQNNGV. V was pared by 4 bases and J by 1 base, with 17 bases between. With iRepertoire HTBI primers and Arm-PCR of CDR3 regions, TCR beta libraries were built. TCRdb reprocessed the multiplex PCR reads via MiXCR and lists one record per CDR3 protein. Of 400,000 or so distinct CDR3 sequences listed, less than 25% are singletons. This material consisted of peripheral blood mononuclear cells (PBMCs), taken when the disease was refractory, from a patient treated with antithyroid drugs. V and J are TRBV11-2 and TRBJ2-1; TRBD2 might be the D (5 bases). The source is a female donor with Graves disease. The CDR3 nucleotides are TGTGCCAGCAGCTCCCACGGACTTACGAGTTCCTACAATGAGCAGTTCTTC. Protein product: CASSSHGLTSSYNEQFF.